The 17 T cell receptor beta chains given below trace back to one sample, sequenced in a study of T cells in Graves' hyperthyroidism and ophthalmopathy. The source material, RNA transcripts, was used to amplify TCR beta CDR3 regions. Using the HTBI primer set, a first-round RT-PCR was run on the TCR CDR3. TCRdb re-derived calls from the multiplex PCR reads in MiXCR, one entry per CDR3 protein. The repertoire holds 370,000 or so distinct CDR3 sequences, with roughly 14% as singletons. The sequencing sample was made of blood. The origin of the receptors is a man aged 30-40 years with Graves' hyperthyroidism that later progressed to Graves' ophthalmopathy.

This chain uses TRBV19 with TRBJ1-3, with unresolved D. CDR1 and CDR2 (germline): LNHDA, SQIVND (reference sequence). The germline V and J ends were trimmed by 4 bases and 0 bases, with 7 bases remaining between them. The CDR3 sequence is 14 residues long. CDR3 DNA sequence: TGTGCCAGTAGTACTTGGCTCTCTGGAAACACCATATATTTT. Its translation: CASSTWLSGNTIYF. Together with reference TRBV19 and TRBJ1-3, the CDR3 gives the full variable domain: DGGITQSPKYLFRKEGQNVTLSCEQNLNHDAMYWYRQDPGQGLRLIYYSQIVNDFQKGDIAEGYSVSREKKESFPLTVTSAQKNPTAFYLCASSTWLSGNTIYFGEGSWLTVV.

This clonotype showed up many times. The chain combines TRBV6-1 with TRBJ2-2; tentatively, D is TRBD1 or TRBD2 (6 bases each). CDR3 length: 14 amino acids. Trimming removed 9 bases from V and 5 bases from J, with 16 bases in between. The germline V gene has CDR1 MNHNS and CDR2 SASEGT. CDR3 DNA: TGTGCCAGTACCGGAGGGGGTGTAACCGGGGAGCTGTTTTTT. Its protein product is CASTGGGVTGELFF.

This clonotype appeared many times. The CDR3 loop is CATSWGQGETQYF. Written as DNA, the CDR3 is TGTGCCACCAGCTGGGGACAGGGGGAGACCCAGTACTTC. The V gene is TRBV2, the J gene TRBJ2-5; TRBD1 aligns across 10 bases. Germline CDR1 reads SNHLY; CDR2 reads FYNNEI. The V and J ends lost 10 bases and 5 bases, in that order; junction bases with no gene match: 7. The CDR3 sequence is 13 residues long. Complete variable domain (other parts from reference TRBV2 and TRBJ2-5): EPEVTQTPSHQVTQMGQEVILRCVPISNHLYFYWYRQILGQKVEFLVSFYNNEISEKSEIFDDQFSVERPDGSNFTLKIRSTKLEDSAMYFCATSWGQGETQYFGPGTRLLVL.

The chain combines TRBV20-1 with TRBJ2-3; the D gene is possibly TRBD2 (5 bases). CDR1 is DFQATT and CDR2 is SNEGSKA in the germline V gene (reference sequence). This CDR3 contains 13 residues. Deletions cut 5 bases from V and 4 bases from J, with 13 bases between. This CDR3 is CSAPPLRADTQYF. The CDR3 DNA reads TGCAGTGCTCCCCCTTTGAGGGCAGATACGCAGTATTTT.

This clonotype occurred many times. The chain carries TRBV12-3 or TRBV12-4 and TRBJ1-6, with 9 bases lining up with TRBD1. The CDR3 has 15 residues. V shed 7 bases and J 5 bases; nucleotides not matched to a gene: 6. The CDR3 loop reads CASNPGQGHNSPLHF. DNA of the CDR3: TGTGCCAGCAATCCGGGACAGGGCCATAATTCACCCCTCCACTTT.

In its sample, this clonotype was seen many times. The genes are TRBV7-2 and TRBJ2-5; 7 nucleotides match TRBD2. V shed 7 bases and J 0 bases; nucleotides not matched to a gene: 8. Germline V gives CDR1 SGHTA, CDR2 FQGNSA. The CDR3 is made up of 15 amino acids. Here the CDR3 DNA reads TGTGCCAGCATCCAGGCGGGGGAGAACCAAGAGACCCAGTACTTC. The encoded protein is CASIQAGENQETQYF.

This chain joins TRBV5-1 and TRBJ2-1; D is unclear. The CDR3 runs to 13 residues. Germline CDR1 reads SGHRS; CDR2 reads YFSETQ. V dropped 4 bases and J dropped 8 bases, with 13 bases sitting between them. The CDR3: CASSRFGAHEQFF. The CDR3 bases are TGCGCCAGCAGCCGATTTGGAGCCCATGAGCAGTTCTTC. Full variable domain (missing parts from reference TRBV5-1 and TRBJ2-1): KAGVTQTPRYLIKTRGQQVTLSCSPISGHRSVSWYQQTPGQGLQFLFEYFSETQRNKGNFPGRFSGRQFSNSRSEMNVSTLELGDSALYLCASSRFGAHEQFFGPGTRLTVL.

This clonotype was observed a few times. Sequence at one end of the junction differs from germline and may be a read error. This rearrangement joins TRBV6-1 to TRBJ2-1, with 7 positions matching TRBD1. Germline V CDR1 and CDR2: MNHNS, SASEGT. This CDR3 contains 13 residues. The CDR3 is CASSEGTTGTSSF. CDR3 nucleotides: TGTGCCAGCAGTGAAGGGACGACAGGGACGAGTTCCTTC.

This clonotype has a count of ten or more. The V call is TRBV28, the J call TRBJ2-1; D remains unclear. Germline V lookup: CDR1 MDHEN, CDR2 SYDVKM. V gave up 1 base and J gave up 5 bases, with 3 bases separating them. The CDR3 totals 12 residues. DNA for the CDR3: TGTGCCAGCAGTTTATACCACAATGAGCAGTTCTTC. Residues: CASSLYHNEQFF.

The rearrangement uses TRBV5-4 and TRBJ1-4; 8 bases match TRBD1. CDR1 and CDR2 (germline): SGHNT, YYREEE (reference sequence). The V segment lost 2 bases and the J segment 3 bases; nucleotides outside the gene matches: 6. The CDR3 covers 16 residues. In nucleotides, the CDR3 is TGTGCCAGCAGCTTAGGGAACAGGGGGGCTAATGAAAAACTGTTTTTT. This codes for CASSLGNRGANEKLFF.

This clonotype turned up a few times. V usage is TRBV4-1 and J usage is TRBJ1-2, with D unclear. With 4 bases removed from V and 6 bases from J, the gap between germline ends came to 18 bases. Per the germline V gene, CDR1 is MGHRA and CDR2 is YSYEKL. This CDR3 is built from 15 residues. The CDR3 region is CASSRSPGGPDGYTF. CDR3 nucleotides: TGCGCCAGCAGCCGCAGCCCAGGCGGCCCTGATGGCTACACCTTC.

This clonotype was recorded many times. The chain recombines TRBV15 with TRBJ2-7; D remains unclear. Germline assignment: CDR1 LNHNV and CDR2 YYDKDF (reference sequence). The ends were cut back, 0 bases at V and 3 bases at J, with 9 bases in the middle. The CDR3 spans 14 residues. The CDR3 sequence is CATSRDKGNYEQYF. The CDR3, as DNA: TGTGCCACCAGCAGAGATAAAGGAAACTACGAGCAGTACTTC.

As to this clonotype: One base away lies a much larger clone, so this may be a sequencing read error. The V and J genes are TRBV18 and TRBJ2-3, with TRBD2 as a possible D gene (7 bases). Germline CDR1 is KGHSH and CDR2 is LQKENI. The CDR3 is made up of 15 amino acids. In DNA, the CDR3 is TGTGCCGGCTCACCCGATCGGGGGGCGAGAGATACGCAGTATTTT. Its translation is CAGSPDRGARDTQYF.

A remark on this clonotype: This sequence may be a read error, since a much larger clone differs from it by one base. The conserved phenylalanine or tryptophan normally closing the CDR3 is absent here, so this likely arose from a read error. This rearrangement joins TRBV28 to TRBJ2-7; 7 nucleotides line up with TRBD1. Germline lookup yields CDR1 MDHEN and CDR2 SYDVKM. Trimming took 5 bases from V and 3 from J; bases not matched to a gene: 7. The CDR3 runs to 14 residues. Here the CDR3 reads CASSPHRGSYEQYL. CDR3 DNA: TGTGCCAGCAGTCCCCACAGGGGCAGCTACGAGCAGTACCTC.

This clonotype was counted only a few times. The germline gene is not matched at one end of the junction; a read error may be the cause. The rearrangement uses TRBV5-5 and TRBJ1-1; TRBD1 matches 10 bases. Germline V CDR1 and CDR2: SGHKS, YYEKEE (reference sequence). The CDR3 spans 16 residues. DNA for the CDR3: TGTGCCAGCAGCTTGGAGGGACAGGGGTGGACCACTGAAGCTCTCTTT. It codes for CASSLEGQGWTTEALF.

This clonotype has a single count. Since a much larger clone is just one base distant, this may be a read error. This sequence joins TRBV28 and TRBJ1-5; 7 nucleotides line up with TRBD1. This CDR3 comprises 14 residues. Germline V gene data show CDR1 as MDHEN and CDR2 as SYDVKM. In DNA form, the CDR3 reads TGTGCCAGCAGTCGAAGGGGGCCGTATCAGCCCAAGCATTTT. The encoded protein is CASSRRGPYQPKHF.

This clonotype has at least ten counts. The CDR3 spells CASSSTPNTEAFF. DNA for the CDR3: TGTGCCAGCAGCTCCACACCGAACACTGAAGCTTTCTTT. The V and J genes are TRBV7-9 and TRBJ1-1; D not certain. Germline values: CDR1 SEHNR, CDR2 FQNEAQ (reference sequence). The CDR3 is made up of 13 amino acids. Trimming removed 4 bases at V and 1 base at J, with 7 bases between.